Sequencing of this T cell receptor (beta chain) was carried out in a study of Graves' ophthalmopathy and Graves' hyperthyroidism (dated by TCRdb to the late 2010s). Some background on the complete study: Peripheral blood was collected at initial diagnosis, prior to any treatment. To tell Graves' ophthalmopathy apart from Graves' hyperthyroidism, and to predict which patients would progress to ophthalmopathy, the study relied on TCR beta repertoire signatures. In total, approximately 140 blood samples were TCR-sequenced: fewer than 50 ophthalmopathy, 75 hyperthyroidism and about 17 hyperthyroidism-to-ophthalmopathy patients. To explore V-J signatures that separate ophthalmopathy from hyperthyroidism, a discovery set of about a hundred patients was enrolled, consisting of about 45 with ophthalmopathy and some 59 with stable hyperthyroidism. An independent validation cohort was composed of 18 hyperthyroidism patients and 15 to 17 patients who later progressed from hyperthyroidism to ophthalmopathy. In more than five hyperthyroidism patients, the T-cell repertoires found in thyroid tissue were compared with those found in blood. Following sampling, methimazole starting at 30 mg daily was administered to hyperthyroidism patients, and high-dose intravenous methylprednisolone was administered to ophthalmopathy patients.

Ophthalmopathy patients were characterized by moderately to severely active disease, a Clinical Activity Score of at least 3, a NOSPECS grade of at least 4, and a disease duration under 3 months. Anyone with other autoimmune diseases, uncontrolled infections, pregnancy or lactation was excluded from the study. Clinical symptoms, serum thyroxine, TRAb, thyroid ultrasound and orbital computed tomography formed the basis of the diagnosis. Ficoll-Paque density gradient centrifugation was used to isolate PBMCs from around 9.1 ml of fresh peripheral blood. Trizol reagent was used to extract the total RNA, and its quality was then checked on an Agilent 2100 Bioanalyzer. Reading from cysteine to phenylalanine, the CDR3 counts 15 amino acids. Only the CDR3 region is kept as DNA, spanning 45 bases read in frame from base 1. Germline trimming amounts to 5 bases on V and 2 bases on J, with 4 as the count of junction bases outside the gene matches.

The sample holds many counts of this clonotype. Its antigen is currently not known. No quality values exist for individual bases; no much larger clone is one base distant. For repertoire sequencing, TCR beta CDR3 regions were amplified from RNA transcripts. The first round was an RT-PCR using HTBI primers with the Qiagen OneStep RT-PCR kit, and this first round was followed by a second-round multiplex PCR, then size selection and purification. Libraries were sequenced paired-end with 100 bp reads on an Illumina HiSeq2000. The authors' pipeline ran thus. Reads were processed with SOAPnuke, discarding reads with adapters, uncalled bases, mean Phred below 15, or no exact constant-primer or identifier match. COPE v1.2.5 was used to merge the high-quality paired reads. Each unique nucleotide sequence was treated as a clonotype, and MiTCR v1.1 was used to align the clonotypes to the IMGT TRB V, D and J references. The analysis was limited to V-J combinations with a frequency above 0.0001, which together covered approximately 99% of the repertoires. For each V-J combination, a TCR clonal expansion and chaos score was defined as F50 clonal expansion divided by the chaos observed in the TCRdist matrix. Welch's t-statistics and random forest were used to reduce features to 13 V-J combinations, which were fed into a naive Bayes classifier. Thyroid-blood repertoire similarity was quantified with the Morisita-Horn index. TCRdb reprocessed the public reads (quality trimming at Q25 with fastp, clone calling with MiXCR) and kept in-frame beta chains. For every CDR3 protein sequence, its rows merge into one entry that carries the most common genes and DNA. Clone size and V and J calls follow TCRdb, not the original study. The sample table lists hundreds of thousands of distinct CDR3 sequences, roughly two fifths of them with a count of one. The ten largest clones take up roughly 46% of the sample.

Overall study outcomes, separate from this receptor: In validation, the model predicted ophthalmopathy progression with about 70% sensitivity and roughly 72% specificity; 12 predicted patients were CT-confirmed with GO in a median of 6.5 months. Most expanded thyroid clonotypes with a frequency above 0.001 also appeared in blood, which suggests that blood repertoires may reflect the immune response in the thyroid. In cross-validation, the 13-signature model distinguished ophthalmopathy from stable hyperthyroidism with 85% to 90% sensitivity and around 82% specificity, and in the test set the corresponding values were approximately 80% and 68%. No statistical method was used to set the sample size in advance, and the investigators knew which group each participant was assigned to.

The sequence is built from TRBV12-3 or TRBV12-4 and TRBJ1-5, and 9 bases in between align with TRBD1. What was sequenced was peripheral blood. The sequence was collected from an adult man with Graves' ophthalmopathy. DNA sequence: TGTGCCAGCAGTCCGACAGGGGGGCGCAATCAGCCCCAGCATTTT. It codes for CASSPTGGRNQPQHF.